These 19 T cell receptor beta chains originate from one sample sequenced in a study of cytomegalovirus exposure and HLA in healthy donors. The PCR was carried out with 60 Vbeta primers and 13 Jbeta primers. Profiling relied on immunoSEQ multiplex PCR, and the TCRdb table lists in-frame clones only, not all of them. The sample shows about 160,000 clones, approximately 80% of them seen only once. The specimen was PBMCs. Receptors originate from a man in his forties or fifties in good health and CMV-seropositive.

This clone was recorded once. The chain couples TRBV7-3 to TRBJ2-3, with D perhaps matching TRBD2 (5 bases). The CDR3 has 20 residues. In germline, CDR1 is SGHTA, CDR2 FQGTGA. Deletions cut 2 bases from V and 0 bases from J, with 24 bases between. The CDR3 protein is CASSLGGFGPLFPSTDTQYF. The CDR3 region has the DNA TGTGCCAGCAGCTTAGGCGGGTTCGGCCCCCTCTTCCCTAGCACAGATACGCAGTATTTT.

V gene TRBV4-3 combines with J gene TRBJ2-1; 12 positions agree with TRBD1. This CDR3 is 17 amino acids long. Trimming at V came to 0 bases and at J to 9 bases, leaving 9 bases not matched to a gene. Germline CDR1 reads LGHNA; CDR2 reads YSLEER. CDR3: CASSQDRGQGARGEQFF. CDR3 nucleotides: TGCGCCAGCAGCCAAGATAGGGGACAGGGGGCAAGGGGTGAGCAGTTCTTC.

This clone has more than one count but fewer than ten. This chain uses TRBV11-2 with TRBJ2-1; 8 positions match TRBD2. There are 16 residues in the CDR3. The V and J ends lost 2 bases and 2 bases, in that order; junction bases with no gene match: 5. Germline CDR1 and CDR2: SGHAT and FQNNGV. In nucleotides, the CDR3 is TGTGCCAGCAGCTTATGGCGGGGGGAGGCCTACAATGAGCAGTTCTTC. Its translation: CASSLWRGEAYNEQFF.

This clone has just a few counts. The chain links TRBV4-1 to TRBJ1-2, with D perhaps matching TRBD1 (6 bases). V lost 4 bases and J lost 6, with 24 bases in between. The CDR3 is 17 amino acids. Germline CDR1 reads MGHRA; CDR2 reads YSYEKL. CDR3 nucleotides: TGCGCCAGCAGCCGGGAGTCCGGGACACCCTTAGGAAATGGCTACACCTTC. Amino acid sequence: CASSRESGTPLGNGYTF.

J is TRBJ1-3 and V is TRBV10-2; TRBD1 aligns across 7 bases. CDR1 and CDR2 (germline): WSHSY, SAAADI. The V segment lost 6 bases and the J segment 2 bases; nucleotides outside the gene matches: 7. The CDR3 consists of 15 residues. The CDR3 protein is CASREDRVPGNTIYF. The DNA of the CDR3 is TGCGCCAGCAGGGAAGACAGGGTTCCTGGAAACACCATATATTTT.

V and J are TRBV30 and TRBJ2-1; 8 bases are a match to TRBD2. Germline V CDR1 and CDR2: GTSNPN, SVGIG (reference sequence). The CDR3 consists of 14 residues. After removal of 4 bases from V and 6 bases from J, the junction contained 8 bases not matched to a gene. DNA for the CDR3: TGTGCCTGGATGCCGGGACTAGGCCTCAATGAGCAGTTCTTC. The encoded protein is CAWMPGLGLNEQFF.

The J gene is TRBJ2-1, the V gene TRBV11-3, with a possible D match to TRBD1 (6 bases). Trimming pared 4 bases from V and 1 base from J, leaving 11 bases between. The CDR3 spans 15 residues. Germline assignment: CDR1 SGHNT and CDR2 YENEEA. For the CDR3, the DNA is TGTGCCAGCAGCTATGACAGGACATCCTACAATGAGCAGTTCTTC. This encodes CASSYDRTSYNEQFF.

The genes are TRBV28 and TRBJ1-5; 8 bases align to TRBD1. V lost 4 bases to trimming and J lost 5 bases; unmatched junction nucleotides: 4. The germline V gene encodes CDR1 MDHEN and CDR2 SYDVKM. The CDR3 has 14 amino acids. The CDR3 protein is CASSSGQGYQPQHF. CDR3 in DNA: TGTGCCAGCAGTTCCGGACAGGGCTATCAGCCCCAGCATTTT.

The genes are TRBV7-2 and TRBJ2-7, with D hard to call. This CDR3 spans 11 amino acids. Trimming removed 4 bases from V and 5 bases from J, with 6 bases in between. The germline V gene encodes CDR1 SGHTA and CDR2 FQGNSA. As DNA, the CDR3 is TGTGCCAGCAGCTCCTACGACGAGCAGTACTTC. This sequence encodes CASSSYDEQYF.

The chain employs TRBV5-1 and TRBJ2-3; 8 nucleotides agree with TRBD2. J was trimmed by 2 bases and V by 3 bases; bases with no gene match: 8. Germline V lookup: CDR1 SGHRS, CDR2 YFSETQ. The CDR3 runs 16 residues. The CDR3 DNA follows: TGCGCCAGCAGCTCGATAGCGGGGAGATTCACAGATACGCAGTATTTT. Its translation is CASSSIAGRFTDTQYF.

CDR3 coding DNA: TGTGCCAGCAGTTTATCCTCGGGGGGCCAGCCCCAGCATTTT. Its protein is CASSLSSGGQPQHF. The genes are TRBV27 and TRBJ1-5; D perhaps matches TRBD1 (6 bases). Germline V gene sequence: CDR1 MNHEY, CDR2 SMNVEV (reference sequence). V shed 0 bases and J shed 7 bases, with 10 bases lying between them. The CDR3 loop spans 14 amino acids.

The V and J genes are TRBV5-1 and TRBJ1-1; 11 positions agree with TRBD1. The CDR3 is 15 amino acids. Germline lookup yields CDR1 SGHRS and CDR2 YFSETQ. The J segment lost 6 bases and the V segment lost 3 bases, leaving 7 bases of the junction unmatched. CDR3 in amino acids: CASSSGQGAIAEAFF. The CDR3 DNA reads as TGCGCCAGCAGCTCCGGACAGGGGGCGATCGCTGAAGCTTTCTTT.

CDR3 nucleotide sequence: TGTGCCAGCAGTTTTCTCGGACAGGGGGTAGGGTATGGCTACACCTTC. The encoded protein is CASSFLGQGVGYGYTF. V is TRBV5-4 and J is TRBJ1-2; 10 bases map to TRBD1. Germline-derived CDR1 and CDR2 are SGHNT and YYREEE (reference sequence). The CDR3 is 16 residues long. The V gene end was trimmed by 5 bases and the J gene end by 5 bases; junction bases not matched to a gene: 12.

The rearrangement joins TRBV11-2 to TRBJ2-7; 10 bases fit TRBD1. V shed 5 bases, J shed 5 bases, and the junction held 12 bases outside the gene matches. This CDR3 is 16 amino acids long. Germline loops: CDR1 SGHAT, CDR2 FQNNGV. The CDR3 nucleotides read TGTGCCAGCAGCCAGATTTTGGGACAGGGGACCAACGAGCAGTACTTC. Translating it yields CASSQILGQGTNEQYF. Combining the CDR3 with reference TRBV11-2 and TRBJ2-7 gives the whole variable domain EAGVAQSPRYKIIEKRQSVAFWCNPISGHATLYWYQQILGQGPKLLIQFQNNGVVDDSQLPKDRFSAERLKGVDSTLKIQPAKLEDSAVYLCASSQILGQGTNEQYFGPGTRLTVT.

On this clone: At one end the junction does not follow the germline gene, possibly because of a read error. The chain employs TRBV6-6 and TRBJ2-5; D remains unclear. TRBJ2-7 matches the DNA end more closely, so the J call is doubtful. CDR1 is MNHNY, CDR2 SVGAGI, per germline (reference sequence). This CDR3 has 11 residues. CDR3 coding DNA: TGTGCCAGCAGTGACTCCTACGAGCAGTACTTC. Protein sequence: CASSDSYEQYF.

The chain carries TRBV5-1 and TRBJ2-1; D remains ambiguous. Per the germline V gene, CDR1 is SGHRS and CDR2 is YFSETQ. The CDR3 sequence is 13 residues long. Trimming left V 0 bases short and J 9 bases short, with 10 bases between. The CDR3 spells CASSLERSSEQFF. DNA of the CDR3: TGCGCCAGCAGCTTGGAGCGTTCGTCTGAGCAGTTCTTC. Supplemented by reference TRBV5-1 and TRBJ2-1, the full variable domain reads KAGVTQTPRYLIKTRGQQVTLSCSPISGHRSVSWYQQTPGQGLQFLFEYFSETQRNKGNFPGRFSGRQFSNSRSEMNVSTLELGDSALYLCASSLERSSEQFFGPGTRLTVL.

This clone has just one count. CDR3 in amino acids: CASSVVLRGGEQFF. The CDR3 bases are TGTGCCAGCAGCGTCGTTTTGAGGGGGGGCGAGCAGTTCTTC. This sequence joins TRBV9 and TRBJ2-1, with a weak D call TRBD2 (7 bases). The ends were cut back, 2 bases at V and 10 bases at J, with 16 bases in the middle. Germline-derived CDR1 and CDR2 are SGDLS and YYNGEE. The CDR3 runs to 14 residues. The variable domain in full, completed from reference TRBV9 and TRBJ2-1, reads DSGVTQTPKHLITATGQRVTLRCSPRSGDLSVYWYQQSLDQGLQFLIQYYNGEERAKGNILERFSAQQFPDLHSELNLSSLELGDSALYFCASSVVLRGGEQFFGPGTRLTVL.

V is TRBV2 and J is TRBJ1-5; possibly TRBD1 for D (5 bases). The CDR3 is 14 residues long. Germline V gene sequence: CDR1 SNHLY, CDR2 FYNNEI. With 8 bases removed from V and 1 base from J, the gap between germline ends came to 12 bases. CDR3 bases: TGTGCCAGCGTTGGGAAGGGGAGCAATCAGCCCCAGCATTTT. Amino acids: CASVGKGSNQPQHF.

The V call is TRBV6-4, the J call TRBJ2-3; the D is unclear. From germline, CDR1 is MRHNA and CDR2 SNTAGT. V gave up 6 bases and J gave up 6 bases, with 13 bases separating them. The CDR3 sequence is 13 residues long. Here the CDR3 reads CASSAESRDTQYF. The CDR3 DNA is TGTGCCAGCAGCGCCGAGTCCCGTGATACGCAGTATTTT.